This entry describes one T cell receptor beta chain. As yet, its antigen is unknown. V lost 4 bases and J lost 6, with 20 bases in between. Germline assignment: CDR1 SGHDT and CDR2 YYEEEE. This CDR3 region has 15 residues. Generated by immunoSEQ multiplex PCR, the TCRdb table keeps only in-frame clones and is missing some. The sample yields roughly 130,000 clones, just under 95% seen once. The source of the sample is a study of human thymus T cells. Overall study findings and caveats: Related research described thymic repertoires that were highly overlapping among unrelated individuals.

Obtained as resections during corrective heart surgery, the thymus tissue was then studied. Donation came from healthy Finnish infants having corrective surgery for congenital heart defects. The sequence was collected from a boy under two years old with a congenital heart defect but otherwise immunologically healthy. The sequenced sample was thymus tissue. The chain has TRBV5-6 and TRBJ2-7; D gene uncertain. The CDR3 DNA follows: TGTGCCAGCAGCAACCCGGGCACCACGCCGATCGAGCAGTACTTC. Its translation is CASSNPGTTPIEQYF.